The clone carrying this TCR beta chain showed up just a few times. Its antigen is undetermined. The sample originates from a study of cytomegalovirus exposure and HLA in healthy donors. Notes on the study in general: Later on, a genetic analysis was performed. It linked a missense variant in DCLRE1C with V- and J-gene trimming of TCR beta.

This PCR relied on a set of 60 Vbeta primers and 13 Jbeta primers. Repertoires were generated with immunoSEQ multiplex PCR, while TCRdb's copy carries only in-frame clones and drops some. The profile shows 200,000 to 250,000 clones, 65% to 80% of them singletons. V was clipped by 11 bases and J by 5 bases, with 16 bases between them. This CDR3 contains 13 residues. Germline CDR1 and CDR2: SGHAT and FQNNGV. The receptor's source is a man in his forties or fifties in good health and CMV-seronegative. The chain recombines TRBV11-2 with TRBJ2-1; a possible D gene is TRBD2 (5 bases). Sequencing was carried out using PBMCs. CDR3 loop: CASAVERHNEQFF. CDR3 nucleotide sequence: TGTGCCTCCGCGGTAGAGCGGCACAATGAGCAGTTCTTC.